This T cell receptor beta chain was sequenced during a study of blood T cells in healthy people across ages. Sample-barcoded 5' priming and a J-beta primer mix drove a second PCR of roughly 7 to 11 cycles. Using its own MiXCR run on the 5' RACE reads, TCRdb lists one record per CDR3 protein. In the table there are 700,000 or so distinct CDR3 sequences, 22% of which are singletons. This clonotype originated in a man aged 65 to 85 in good health. The specimen sequenced was blood.

CDR3 DNA sequence: TGTGCCAGCAGTTCCGACAGGGGGCAAGGCTTAGCCAAAAACATTCAGTACTTC. Amino acid sequence: CASSSDRGQGLAKNIQYF. V usage is TRBV12-3 or TRBV12-4 and J usage is TRBJ2-4; 10 bases are a match to TRBD1. J was trimmed by 0 bases and V by 4 bases; bases with no gene match: 9. This CDR3 comprises 18 residues.